Detailed here is one T cell receptor (beta chain). Sequencing used immunoSEQ multiplex PCR; TCRdb keeps in-frame clones, though not all of them. The repertoire holds some 320,000 clones, roughly nine tenths seen once, with approximately 5% in the top ten. The data are from a study of blood T cell repertoires in COVID-19. Study information: PBMCs, B-cell-depleted T cells, or T cells provided the cDNA or gDNA that made up the material.

Participant reports of clinical history set cohort assignment. Symptom resolution, clearance, or two negative PCRs marked the recovered donors of Cohort 3. CDR1 and CDR2 from the germline V gene are LNHDA and SQIVND (reference sequence). The CDR3 length is 14 residues. V was clipped by 3 bases and J by 9 bases, with 17 bases between them. Sample: PBMCs or T cells enriched from blood (not recorded which). This TCR derives from a man between 60 and 75 years old who had recovered from COVID-19. This sequence joins TRBV19 and TRBJ1-2, with D tentatively TRBD1 (5 bases). The CDR3 DNA is TGTGCCAGTAGTATTTGGTCACAGGAAGAAAGCTACACCTTC. It codes for CASSIWSQEESYTF.